This entry describes one T cell receptor (beta chain). Its antigen target is currently unknown. The record has no base qualities; no much larger clone is one base away. To demonstrate the VDJtools post-analysis software, the study profiled TCR beta repertoires from the peripheral blood of about a dozen young patients with multiple sclerosis. The multiple sclerosis patients were children and adolescents between roughly 6 and 17 years of age. The data derive from a study of post-analysis software for immune sequencing data (dated by TCRdb to 2013 to 2016). In the study overall: The recorded disease courses included relapsing-remitting, secondary progressive and progressive-relapsing multiple sclerosis, and some patients had no subtype annotation. A subset of samples was prepared in parallel using single-end sample barcoding, then pooled and co-amplified after Illumina adapter ligation. The patient repertoires were compared against about a dozen previously published healthy control repertoires obtained from donors aged 6 to 25 years. Study-wide findings and limitations: Multiple sclerosis patients had significantly lower normalized Chao1 diversity than controls, a result that suggests substantial peripheral T-cell clonal expansion. The control group was slightly older than the multiple sclerosis patient group. Direct clustering with F measure revealed strong co-clustering of samples prepared in the same batch, which led to a batch-effect correction.

The method behind the library was PCR. The listed sequencing device is Illumina HiSeq 2500. To reduce PCR and sequencing biases, unique molecular identifiers were built into the TCR beta cDNA libraries. Every 1 to 10 million input T cells yielded 500,000 or so cDNA molecules, meaning each molecule approximated one T cell. Patient libraries were prepared and sequenced with the same protocol used for the earlier healthy control dataset. Samples belonging to the same batch were prepared together, multiplexed and sequenced on a shared HiSeq lane. On the study's bioinformatics: Raw barcoded reads were processed with MIGEC, discarding single-read molecular identifier groups before consensus assembly and CDR3 extraction. Clonotype tables were post-analysed with VDJtools, and diversity was normalized by down-sampling all datasets to the smallest sample size. To correct batch-related cross-sample contamination, repertoire overlap clustering matched CDR3 amino acid sequences but not nucleotide sequences. TCRdb reprocessing: public reads trimmed at Q25 with fastp, clones called with MiXCR, in-frame beta chains kept. One record per CDR3 amino acid sequence lists the most common genes and DNA. TCRdb, not the authors, supplied the V and J calls. Counted in this sample were roughly 650,000 distinct CDR3 sequences; approximately 59% of them appeared once. Around 10% of the sample is taken by the ten largest.

Sequenced sample: blood. This sequence originates from a girl aged 2-10 years with multiple sclerosis.

The CDR3 amino acid sequence is: CASSPTSGTTYEQYF. The DNA sequence follows: TGTGCCAGCAGTCCTACGTCGGGGACTACCTACGAGCAGTACTTC. The sequence joins TRBV6-5 to TRBJ2-7, with 7 junctional bases fitting TRBD2. The CDR3 holds 15 amino acids from the cysteine to the phenylalanine. Just the 45-base CDR3 DNA is kept, in frame starting at base 1. CDR1 and CDR2 were assigned from the germline V gene as MNHEY and SVGAGI. Germline trimming: 5 bases from V, 2 bases from J; junction bases outside gene matches: 9.